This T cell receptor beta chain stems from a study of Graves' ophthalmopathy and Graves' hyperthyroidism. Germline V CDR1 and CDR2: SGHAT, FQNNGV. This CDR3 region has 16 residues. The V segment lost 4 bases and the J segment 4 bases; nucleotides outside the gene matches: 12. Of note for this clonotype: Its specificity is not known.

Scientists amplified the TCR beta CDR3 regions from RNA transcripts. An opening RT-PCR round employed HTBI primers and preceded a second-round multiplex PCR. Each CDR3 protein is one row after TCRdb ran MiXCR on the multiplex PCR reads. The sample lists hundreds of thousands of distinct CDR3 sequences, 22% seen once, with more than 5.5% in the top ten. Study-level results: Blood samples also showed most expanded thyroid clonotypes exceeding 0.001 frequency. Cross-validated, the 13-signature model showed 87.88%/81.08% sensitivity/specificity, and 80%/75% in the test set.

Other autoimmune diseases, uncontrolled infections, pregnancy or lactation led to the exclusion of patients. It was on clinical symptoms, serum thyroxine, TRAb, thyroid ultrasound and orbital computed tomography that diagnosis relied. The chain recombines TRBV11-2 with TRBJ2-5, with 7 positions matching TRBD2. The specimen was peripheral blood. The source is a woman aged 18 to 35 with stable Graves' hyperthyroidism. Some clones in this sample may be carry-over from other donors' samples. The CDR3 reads CASSSQRRGWGETQYF. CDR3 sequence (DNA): TGTGCCAGCAGCTCGCAGCGGCGGGGGTGGGGAGAGACCCAGTACTTC. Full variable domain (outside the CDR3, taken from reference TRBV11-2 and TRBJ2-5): EAGVAQSPRYKIIEKRQSVAFWCNPISGHATLYWYQQILGQGPKLLIQFQNNGVVDDSQLPKDRFSAERLKGVDSTLKIQPAKLEDSAVYLCASSSQRRGWGETQYFGPGTRLLVL.